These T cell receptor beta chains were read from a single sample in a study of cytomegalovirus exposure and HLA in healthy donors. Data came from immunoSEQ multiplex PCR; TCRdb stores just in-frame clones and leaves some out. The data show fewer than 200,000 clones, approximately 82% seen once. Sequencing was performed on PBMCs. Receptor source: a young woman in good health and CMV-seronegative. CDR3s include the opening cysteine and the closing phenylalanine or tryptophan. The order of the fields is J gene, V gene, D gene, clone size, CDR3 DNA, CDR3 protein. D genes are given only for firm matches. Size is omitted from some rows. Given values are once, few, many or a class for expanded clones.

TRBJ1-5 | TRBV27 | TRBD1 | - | TGTGCCAGCAGTTTATCACCAGGGGGCCATCAGCCCCAGCATTTT | CASSLSPGGHQPQHF
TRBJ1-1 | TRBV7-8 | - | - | TGTGCCAGCAGCTTAGTTGCCCAGGTGAAGAACACTGAAGCTTTCTTT | CASSLVAQVKNTEAFF
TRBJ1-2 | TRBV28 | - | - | TGTGCCAGCAGTTTGGACGACAGCTATGGCTACACCTTC | CASSLDDSYGYTF
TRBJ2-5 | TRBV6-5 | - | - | TGTGCCAGCAGTTACTCGACTGCGGGAGAGACCCAGTACTTC | CASSYSTAGETQYF
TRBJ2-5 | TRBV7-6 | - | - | TGTGCCAGCAGCTTTACAGGGTTAGGCGAGACCCAGTACTTC | CASSFTGLGETQYF
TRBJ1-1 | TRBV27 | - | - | TGTGCCAGCAGTTTTACAATGAACACTGAAGCTTTCTTT | CASSFTMNTEAFF
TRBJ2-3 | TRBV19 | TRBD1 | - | TGTGCCAGTAGTGCTGGTACAGGGGGAAGGGCAGATACGCAGTATTTT | CASSAGTGGRADTQYF
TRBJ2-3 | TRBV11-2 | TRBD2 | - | TGTGCCAGCAGCTTAGCTCTAAGCGGGGGGGAAGATACGCAGTATTTT | CASSLALSGGEDTQYF
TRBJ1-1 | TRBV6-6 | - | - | TGTGCCAGCAGTTTCCGAGTTCGGGAAGGGACTGAAGCTTTCTTT | CASSFRVREGTEAFF
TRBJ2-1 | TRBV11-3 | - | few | TGTGCCAGCAGCTCTGACATTTCGGAGCAGTTCTTC | CASSSDISEQFF
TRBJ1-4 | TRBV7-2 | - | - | TGTGCCAGCAGCTTAGGGAGTGTCGGGTCAGAGAAACTGTTTTTT | CASSLGSVGSEKLFF
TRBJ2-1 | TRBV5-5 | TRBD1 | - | TGTGCCAGCAGCTTGAATCTTAGGGACAGGGTCCTTGGGCAGTTCTTC | CASSLNLRDRVLGQFF